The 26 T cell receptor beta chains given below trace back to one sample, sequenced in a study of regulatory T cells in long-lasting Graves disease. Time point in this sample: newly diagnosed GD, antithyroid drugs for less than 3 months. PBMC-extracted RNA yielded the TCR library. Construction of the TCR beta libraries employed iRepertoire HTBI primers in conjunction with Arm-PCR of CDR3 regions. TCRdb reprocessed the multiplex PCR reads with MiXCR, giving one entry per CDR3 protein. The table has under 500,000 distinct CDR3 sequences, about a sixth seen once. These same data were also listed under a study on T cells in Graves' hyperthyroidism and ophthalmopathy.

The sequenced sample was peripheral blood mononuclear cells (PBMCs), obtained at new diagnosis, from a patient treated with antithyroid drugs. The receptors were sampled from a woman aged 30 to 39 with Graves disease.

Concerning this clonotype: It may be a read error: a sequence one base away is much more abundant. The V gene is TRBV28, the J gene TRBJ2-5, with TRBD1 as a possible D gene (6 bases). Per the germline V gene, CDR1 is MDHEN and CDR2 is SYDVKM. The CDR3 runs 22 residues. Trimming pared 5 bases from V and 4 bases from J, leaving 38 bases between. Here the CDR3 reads CASSDPILSRVRDTEFRETQYF. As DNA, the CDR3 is TGTGCCAGCAGTGATCCTATATTAAGCCGGGTCCGGGACACGGAGTTTCGAGAGACCCAGTACTTC.

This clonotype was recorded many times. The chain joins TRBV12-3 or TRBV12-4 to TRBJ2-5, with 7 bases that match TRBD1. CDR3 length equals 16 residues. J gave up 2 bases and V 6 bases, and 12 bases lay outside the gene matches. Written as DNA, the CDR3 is TGTGCCAGCAGCTCATCTGCAGGGGGTAGACAAGAGACCCAGTACTTC. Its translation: CASSSSAGGRQETQYF.

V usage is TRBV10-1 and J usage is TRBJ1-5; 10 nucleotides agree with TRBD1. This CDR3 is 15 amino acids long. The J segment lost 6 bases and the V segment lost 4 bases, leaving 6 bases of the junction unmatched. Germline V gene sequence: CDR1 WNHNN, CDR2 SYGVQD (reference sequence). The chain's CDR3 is CASSGQGAFGQPQHF. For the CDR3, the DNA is TGCGCCAGCAGTGGACAGGGGGCGTTTGGTCAGCCCCAGCATTTT.

In nucleotides, the CDR3 is TGTGCCAGCAGCTCCCACAAGGTTGGCTACACCTTC. Translated: CASSSHKVGYTF. V is TRBV7-9 and J is TRBJ1-2; D is undetermined. The CDR3 is made up of 12 amino acids. The ends were cut back, 4 bases at V and 7 bases at J, with 10 bases in the middle. The germline V gene encodes CDR1 SEHNR and CDR2 FQNEAQ (reference sequence).

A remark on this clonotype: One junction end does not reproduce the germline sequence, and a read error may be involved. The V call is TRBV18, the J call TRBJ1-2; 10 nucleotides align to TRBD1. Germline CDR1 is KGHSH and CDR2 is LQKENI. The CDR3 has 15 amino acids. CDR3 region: CASSRRDRGYYGSTF. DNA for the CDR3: TGTGCCAGTTCCCGTCGGGACAGGGGCTACTATGGCTCCACCTTC.

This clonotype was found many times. CDR3 DNA: TGTGCCAGCAGCAACTTAACCGGAGGCTACACCTTC. Its translation is CASSNLTGGYTF. This rearrangement joins TRBV5-5 to TRBJ1-2, with unresolved D. V lost 4 bases and J 8 bases, leaving 12 bases between the germline ends. The CDR3 is 12 residues long. In germline, CDR1 is SGHKS, CDR2 YYEKEE (reference sequence).

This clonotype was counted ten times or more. This CDR3 reads CASSFDYNSPLHF. CDR3 sequence (DNA): TGCGCCAGCAGCTTCGATTATAATTCACCCCTCCACTTT. This chain connects TRBV5-1 to TRBJ1-6; D remains unclear. Germline values: CDR1 SGHRS, CDR2 YFSETQ. V was cut by 2 bases and J by 4 bases, with 4 bases left in between. The CDR3 totals 13 residues.

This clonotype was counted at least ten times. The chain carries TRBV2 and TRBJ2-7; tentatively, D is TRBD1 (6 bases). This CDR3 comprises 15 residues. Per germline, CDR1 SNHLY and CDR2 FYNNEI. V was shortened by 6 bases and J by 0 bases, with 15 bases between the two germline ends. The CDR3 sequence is CASRLDSASSYEQYF. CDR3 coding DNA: TGTGCCAGCAGGCTGGACAGCGCAAGCTCCTACGAGCAGTACTTC.

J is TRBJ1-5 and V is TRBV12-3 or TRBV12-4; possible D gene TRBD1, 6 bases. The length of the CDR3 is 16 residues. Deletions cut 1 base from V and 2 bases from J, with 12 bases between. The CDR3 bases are TGTGCCAGCAGTTTAGTTGCGGGGGGCGGCAATCAGCCCCAGCATTTT. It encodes CASSLVAGGGNQPQHF.

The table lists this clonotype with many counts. This CDR3 reads CASSLAADNEKLFF. CDR3 coding DNA: TGTGCCAGCAGTTTAGCGGCTGATAATGAAAAACTGTTTTTT. The chain has TRBV28 and TRBJ1-4, with no clear D. Trimming left V 2 bases short and J 4 bases short, with 8 bases between. There are 14 residues in the CDR3. Germline V gene data show CDR1 as MDHEN and CDR2 as SYDVKM.

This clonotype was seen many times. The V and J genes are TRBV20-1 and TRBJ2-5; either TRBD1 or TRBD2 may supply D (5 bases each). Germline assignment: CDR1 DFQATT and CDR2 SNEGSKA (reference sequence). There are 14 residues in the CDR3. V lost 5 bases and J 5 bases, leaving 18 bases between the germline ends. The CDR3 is CSASRAVGVETQYF. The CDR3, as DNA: TGCAGTGCTTCCCGGGCCGTGGGGGTGGAGACCCAGTACTTC.

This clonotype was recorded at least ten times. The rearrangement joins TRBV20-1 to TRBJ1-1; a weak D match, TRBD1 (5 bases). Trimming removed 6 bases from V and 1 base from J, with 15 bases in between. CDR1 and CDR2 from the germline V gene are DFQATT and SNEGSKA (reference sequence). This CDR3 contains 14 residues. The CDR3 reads CSAPSSTGNTEAFF. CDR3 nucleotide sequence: TGCAGTGCCCCTTCCTCCACAGGGAACACTGAAGCTTTCTTT.

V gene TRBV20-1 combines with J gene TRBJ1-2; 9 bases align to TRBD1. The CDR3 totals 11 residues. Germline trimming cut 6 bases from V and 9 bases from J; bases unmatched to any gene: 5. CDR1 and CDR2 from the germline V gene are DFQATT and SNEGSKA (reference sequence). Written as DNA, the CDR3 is TGCAGTGCCCCAGGACAGGGGAGCTACACCTTC. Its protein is CSAPGQGSYTF.

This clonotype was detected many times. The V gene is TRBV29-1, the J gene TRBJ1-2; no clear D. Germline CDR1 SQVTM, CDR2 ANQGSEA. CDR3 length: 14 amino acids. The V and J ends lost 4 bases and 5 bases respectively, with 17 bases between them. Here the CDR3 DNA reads TGCAGCGTTGGCGGAGGGAGTCGAGGGTATGGCTACACCTTC. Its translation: CSVGGGSRGYGYTF.

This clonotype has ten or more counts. This chain's CDR3 is CASSVLGETQYF. The CDR3 DNA sequence: TGTGCCAGCAGTGTGTTAGGCGAGACCCAGTACTTC. The chain carries TRBV28 and TRBJ2-5, with D unclear. This CDR3 has 12 residues. Germline V gene lookup returns CDR1 MDHEN and CDR2 SYDVKM. Trimming pared 5 bases from V and 5 bases from J, leaving 9 bases between.

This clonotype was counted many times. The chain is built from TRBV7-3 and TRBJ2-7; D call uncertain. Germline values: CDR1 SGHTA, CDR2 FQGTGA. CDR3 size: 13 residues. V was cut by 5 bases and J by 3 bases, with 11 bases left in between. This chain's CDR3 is CASSPVGGYEQYF. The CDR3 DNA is TGTGCCAGCAGCCCCGTAGGCGGCTACGAGCAGTACTTC.

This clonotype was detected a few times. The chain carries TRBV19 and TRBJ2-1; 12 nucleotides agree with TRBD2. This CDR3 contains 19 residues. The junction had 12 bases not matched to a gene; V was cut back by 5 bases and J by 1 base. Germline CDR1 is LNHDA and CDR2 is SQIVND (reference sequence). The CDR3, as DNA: TGTGCCAGTAGTCTCGTTTTCCGGACTAGCGGGAATTCCTACAATGAGCAGTTCTTC. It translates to CASSLVFRTSGNSYNEQFF.

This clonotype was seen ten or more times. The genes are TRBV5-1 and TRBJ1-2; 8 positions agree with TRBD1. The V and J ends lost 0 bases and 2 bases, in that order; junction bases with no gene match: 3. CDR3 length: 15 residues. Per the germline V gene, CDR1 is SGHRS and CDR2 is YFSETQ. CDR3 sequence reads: CASSLVAGGNYGYTF. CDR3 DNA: TGCGCCAGCAGCTTGGTTGCAGGGGGCAACTATGGCTACACCTTC.

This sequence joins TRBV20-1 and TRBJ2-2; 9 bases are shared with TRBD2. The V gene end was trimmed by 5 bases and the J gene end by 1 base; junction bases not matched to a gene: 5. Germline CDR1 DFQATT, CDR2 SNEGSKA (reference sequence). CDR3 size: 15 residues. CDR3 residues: CSAAPTSGNTGELFF. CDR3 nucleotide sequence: TGCAGTGCTGCCCCGACTAGCGGGAACACCGGGGAGCTGTTTTTT.

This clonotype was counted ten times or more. CDR3 in DNA: TGTGCCTGCACCTGGGGGGGTTACGAGCAGTACTTC. It translates to CACTWGGYEQYF. V gene TRBV30 combines with J gene TRBJ2-7, with 7 positions matching TRBD2. Germline V CDR1 and CDR2: GTSNPN, SVGIG (reference sequence). The CDR3 is made up of 12 amino acids. Trimming at V came to 6 bases and at J to 4 bases, leaving 6 bases not matched to a gene.

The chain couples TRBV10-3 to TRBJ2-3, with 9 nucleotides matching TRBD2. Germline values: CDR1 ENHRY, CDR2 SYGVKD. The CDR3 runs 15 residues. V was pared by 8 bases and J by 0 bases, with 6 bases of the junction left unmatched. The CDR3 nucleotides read TGTGCCATCGGAGGGACTAGCAGAAGCACAGATACGCAGTATTTT. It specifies CAIGGTSRSTDTQYF.

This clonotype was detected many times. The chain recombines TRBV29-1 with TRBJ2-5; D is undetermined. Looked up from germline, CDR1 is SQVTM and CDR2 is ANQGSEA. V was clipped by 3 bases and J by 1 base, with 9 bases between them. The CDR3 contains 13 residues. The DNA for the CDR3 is TGCAGCGTTGAGTGGCGGTTCCAAGAGACCCAGTACTTC. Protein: CSVEWRFQETQYF.

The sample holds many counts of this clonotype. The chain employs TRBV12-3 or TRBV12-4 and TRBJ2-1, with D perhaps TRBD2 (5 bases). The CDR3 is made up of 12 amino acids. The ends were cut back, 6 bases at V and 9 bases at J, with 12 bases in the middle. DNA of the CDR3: TGTGCCAGCAGCCCTATAGAGGGTGAGCAGTTCTTC. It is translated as CASSPIEGEQFF.

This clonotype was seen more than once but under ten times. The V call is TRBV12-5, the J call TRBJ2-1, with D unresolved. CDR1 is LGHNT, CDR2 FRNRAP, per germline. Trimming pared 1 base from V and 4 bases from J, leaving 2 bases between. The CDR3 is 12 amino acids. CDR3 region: CASGLAYNEQFF. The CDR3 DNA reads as TGTGCTAGTGGTTTGGCTTACAATGAGCAGTTCTTC.

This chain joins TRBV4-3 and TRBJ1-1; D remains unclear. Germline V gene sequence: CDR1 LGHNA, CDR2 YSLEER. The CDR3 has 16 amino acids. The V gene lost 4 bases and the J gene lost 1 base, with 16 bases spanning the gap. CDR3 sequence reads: CASSRLMEKGNTEAFF. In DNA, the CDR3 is TGCGCCAGCAGCCGCCTAATGGAAAAGGGGAACACTGAAGCTTTCTTT.

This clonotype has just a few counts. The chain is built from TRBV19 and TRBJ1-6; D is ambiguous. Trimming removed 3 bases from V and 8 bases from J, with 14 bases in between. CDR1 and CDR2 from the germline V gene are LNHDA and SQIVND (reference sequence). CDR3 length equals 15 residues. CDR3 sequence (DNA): TGTGCCAGTAGTATCTCGGCAGGCGCGGATTCACCCCTCCACTTT. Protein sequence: CASSISAGADSPLHF.